One sample yielded the 27 T cell receptor beta chains listed below, sequenced in a study of OX40 agonist ivuxolimab in advanced cancers. This table comes from immunoSEQ multiplex PCR, and its TCRdb copy is limited to in-frame clones, with some not included. The sample shows about 68,000 clones, about nine tenths of them seen only once. Source: CD4+ or CD8+ T cells sorted from blood, taken in a trial of the OX40 agonist ivuxolimab. The receptors were gathered from an adult with an advanced solid tumor such as melanoma, head and neck, liver or kidney cancer.

This chain's CDR3 is CASSQDARGLEQFF. The CDR3 DNA reads TGCGCCAGCAGCCAAGATGCGCGGGGGCTCGAGCAGTTCTTC. V is TRBV4-3 and J is TRBJ2-1, with D possibly matching TRBD2 (7 bases). Looked up from germline, CDR1 is LGHNA and CDR2 is YSLEER. The V end was cut by 0 bases, the J end by 10 bases, with 13 bases between. The CDR3 spans 14 residues.

As DNA, the CDR3 is TGTGCCAGCAGTGAACAGAACCAAGAGACCCAGTACTTC. Translation: CASSEQNQETQYF. The J gene is TRBJ2-5, the V gene TRBV25-1, with D hard to call. Trimming left V 2 bases short and J 0 bases short, with 4 bases between. The CDR3 length is 13 residues. In germline, CDR1 is MGHDK, CDR2 SYGVNS.

The rearrangement joins TRBV10-2 to TRBJ1-5, with 10 nucleotides matching TRBD1. CDR1 is WSHSY, CDR2 SAAADI, per germline. This CDR3 comprises 14 residues. V dropped 10 bases and J dropped 3; count of bases not matched to a gene: 6. The CDR3 DNA is TGCGCCACCTTGACAGGGGGCTACAATCAGCCCCAGCATTTT. It yields the protein CATLTGGYNQPQHF.

In its sample, this clone was seen a few times. The chain is built from TRBV10-3 and TRBJ2-4; 9 positions agree with TRBD2. The germline V gene has CDR1 ENHRY and CDR2 SYGVKD. The CDR3 totals 17 residues. Trimming at V came to 2 bases and at J to 1 base, leaving 6 bases not matched to a gene. The CDR3 loop reads CAISEPLAGRAKNIQYF. CDR3 DNA sequence: TGTGCCATCAGTGAGCCTCTAGCGGGGAGGGCCAAAAACATTCAGTACTTC.

This chain uses TRBV10-2 with TRBJ2-2; D is undetermined. CDR3 length equals 16 residues. CDR1 is WSHSY, CDR2 SAAADI, per germline. V lost 3 bases, J lost 0 bases, and 11 bases lay in between. The CDR3 coding sequence is TGCGCCAGCAGTGATTGGGCAGCACCGAACACCGGGGAGCTGTTTTTT. This encodes CASSDWAAPNTGELFF.

This clone was seen once. The CDR3 DNA reads as TGTGCCAGCAGCTTGGTGGATCCTAACTATGGCTACACCTTC. Protein sequence: CASSLVDPNYGYTF. This rearrangement joins TRBV5-8 to TRBJ1-2; no clear D. There are 14 residues in the CDR3. Per the germline V gene, CDR1 is SGHTS and CDR2 is YDEGEE. Trimming cost V 0 bases and J 0 bases, with 6 bases left between them.

V is TRBV4-1 and J is TRBJ1-5, with unresolved D. The V end was cut by 0 bases, the J end by 3 bases, with 6 bases between. The CDR3 has 14 residues. CDR1 is MGHRA, CDR2 YSYEKL, per germline. The chain's CDR3 is CASSQENPNQPQHF. For the CDR3, the DNA is TGCGCCAGCAGCCAAGAAAATCCCAATCAGCCCCAGCATTTT.

This clone was seen once. This rearrangement joins TRBV19 to TRBJ2-6; no clear D gene. The CDR3 totals 13 residues. The V and J ends lost 5 bases and 2 bases respectively, with 4 bases between them. Germline V lookup: CDR1 LNHDA, CDR2 SQIVND (reference sequence). CDR3 in DNA: TGTGCCAGTAGTCATGCTGGGGCCAACGTCCTGACTTTC. This sequence encodes CASSHAGANVLTF.

This chain links TRBV7-9 with TRBJ1-1, with unresolved D. The length of the CDR3 is 13 residues. V gave up 1 base and J gave up 5 bases, with 8 bases separating them. CDR1 and CDR2 from the germline V gene are SEHNR and FQNEAQ (reference sequence). CDR3 coding DNA: TGTGCCAGCAGCTTAGTGGCCAGGACTGAAGCTTTCTTT. This translates into CASSLVARTEAFF.

The rearrangement uses TRBV5-1 and TRBJ1-1, with no clear D. The CDR3 runs 15 residues. The germline V gene encodes CDR1 SGHRS and CDR2 YFSETQ. The V and J ends lost 2 bases and 4 bases respectively, with 15 bases between them. As DNA, the CDR3 is TGCGCCAGCAGCTTCGATGCTAATGCGCCCACTGAAGCTTTCTTT. Residues: CASSFDANAPTEAFF.

V and J are TRBV13 and TRBJ2-7; no definite D call. CDR3 length: 12 amino acids. The V gene's germline CDR1 is PRHDT and CDR2 FYEKMQ (reference sequence). Deletions cut 4 bases from V and 4 bases from J, with 8 bases between. In nucleotides, the CDR3 is TGTGCCAGCAGCTCATCTAATTACGAGCAGTACTTC. It is translated as CASSSSNYEQYF.

The J gene is TRBJ2-1, the V gene TRBV11-3; the D gene could be TRBD1 or TRBD2 (7 bases each). Per the germline V gene, CDR1 is SGHNT and CDR2 is YENEEA. CDR3 size: 16 residues. Deletions cut 5 bases from V and 1 base from J, with 15 bases between. The CDR3 DNA is TGTGCCAGCAGCCGGGACAGCGGGACTTCCTACAATGAGCAGTTCTTC. Its protein is CASSRDSGTSYNEQFF.

This clone occurred once. This chain joins TRBV5-1 and TRBJ1-2; 8 bases map to TRBD1. The J segment lost 1 base and the V segment lost 7 bases, leaving 6 bases of the junction unmatched. CDR1 SGHRS and CDR2 YFSETQ come from the germline V gene. CDR3 length: 14 residues. The CDR3 nucleotides read TGCGCCAGCGCCCGGGACAGGAGTAACTATGGCTACACCTTC. It codes for CASARDRSNYGYTF.

V is TRBV27 and J is TRBJ1-6; 9 nucleotides match TRBD1. This CDR3 is 18 amino acids long. The V gene end was trimmed by 3 bases and the J gene end by 0 bases; junction bases not matched to a gene: 6. The germline CDR1 and CDR2 sequences are MNHEY and SMNVEV (reference sequence). CDR3: CASSFGGQGSSYNSPLHF. The CDR3 nucleotides are TGTGCCAGCAGTTTCGGGGGACAGGGAAGCTCCTATAATTCACCCCTCCACTTT.

The rearrangement joins TRBV14 to TRBJ1-5; 9 bases map to TRBD1. V lost 8 bases, J lost 2 bases, and 22 bases stayed unmatched. The germline gives CDR1 SGHDN, CDR2 FVKESK. The CDR3 has 20 residues. CDR3 region: CASGGNDRDREILGNQPQHF. In DNA form, the CDR3 reads TGTGCCAGCGGCGGGAATGACCGGGACAGGGAAATTTTAGGCAATCAGCCCCAGCATTTT.

This chain links TRBV5-1 with TRBJ2-1; tentative D call: TRBD2 (6 bases). Germline CDR1 is SGHRS and CDR2 is YFSETQ. This CDR3 comprises 17 residues. Deletions cut 4 bases from V and 1 base from J, with 18 bases between. The CDR3, as DNA: TGCGCCAGCAGCCCAACTCCCCAGGGACTTTCCTACAATGAGCAGTTCTTC. Translation gives CASSPTPQGLSYNEQFF. Variable domain in full (rest from reference TRBV5-1 and TRBJ2-1): KAGVTQTPRYLIKTRGQQVTLSCSPISGHRSVSWYQQTPGQGLQFLFEYFSETQRNKGNFPGRFSGRQFSNSRSEMNVSTLELGDSALYLCASSPTPQGLSYNEQFFGPGTRLTVL.

This clone was found once. The chain has TRBV30 and TRBJ1-5; D gene ambiguous. The CDR3 length is 12 residues. The germline V and J ends were trimmed by 5 bases and 6 bases, with 11 bases remaining between them. CDR1 is GTSNPN and CDR2 is SVGIG in the germline V gene (reference sequence). The CDR3, as DNA: TGTGCCTGGTCCGGGAGGAGTCAGCCCCAGCATTTT. It yields the protein CAWSGRSQPQHF.

This clone has just a few counts. The chain links TRBV2 to TRBJ1-5, with D unresolved. V lost 7 bases and J 1 base, leaving 11 bases between the germline ends. Germline values: CDR1 SNHLY, CDR2 FYNNEI. This CDR3 contains 14 residues. Written as DNA, the CDR3 is TGTGCCAGCAAGGGCCCGGGGAGCAATCAGCCCCAGCATTTT. This gives the protein CASKGPGSNQPQHF.

The V call is TRBV6-1, the J call TRBJ1-5; D not resolved. Germline V lookup: CDR1 MNHNS, CDR2 SASEGT. This CDR3 is built from 13 residues. The germline V and J ends were trimmed by 5 bases and 3 bases, with 8 bases remaining between them. Here the CDR3 DNA reads TGTGCCAGCAGTCCCTACCCCAATCAGCCCCAGCATTTT. Amino acid sequence: CASSPYPNQPQHF.

The chain carries TRBV5-1 and TRBJ2-1; possibly TRBD1 for D (6 bases). The CDR3 consists of 16 residues. V lost 2 bases and J lost 2, with 14 bases in between. Per germline, CDR1 SGHRS and CDR2 YFSETQ. The CDR3 DNA reads TGCGCCAGCAGCTTAAACCCAGGGGCCACCTACAATGAGCAGTTCTTC. Protein: CASSLNPGATYNEQFF.

On this clone itself: A junction end diverges from the germline sequence, so it may reflect a read error. The CDR3 DNA is TGTGCCAGCAGCTCAAAAAAGGACTCTGGAAACACCATATATTTT. Translation gives CASSSKKDSGNTIYF. J is TRBJ1-3 and V is TRBV5-3, with D hard to call. TRBV5-3 is assigned to the ORF class and has an uncertain function. The CDR3 extends over 15 amino acids.

This clone has a single count. This chain uses TRBV6-5 with TRBJ1-5; D may be TRBD1 (6 bases). Looked up from germline, CDR1 is MNHEY and CDR2 is SVGAGI. V was clipped by 6 bases and J by 6 bases, with 18 bases between them. This CDR3 is 15 amino acids long. CDR3 coding DNA: TGTGCCAGCAGCCTTACAGGGTACCAGGGTCAGCCCCAGCATTTT. Protein product: CASSLTGYQGQPQHF.

J is TRBJ2-5 and V is TRBV15; D call uncertain. The CDR3 extends over 14 amino acids. Germline V lookup: CDR1 LNHNV, CDR2 YYDKDF (reference sequence). Deletions cut 0 bases from V and 3 bases from J, with 8 bases between. As DNA, the CDR3 is TGTGCCACCAGCAGAGATAGTTTTAAAGAGACCCAGTACTTC. Translated, it gives CATSRDSFKETQYF.

CDR3 residues: CASSLGGTGNQPQHF. The CDR3, as DNA: TGTGCCAGCAGCTTGGGTGGGACAGGGAATCAGCCCCAGCATTTT. V is TRBV7-5 and J is TRBJ1-5; the table names TRBD1, a call not compared with the DNA. TRBV7-5 is a pseudogene segment. CDR3 length equals 15 residues.

This clone was counted between two and nine times. The V call is TRBV6-1, the J call TRBJ1-6; possibly TRBD1 for D (5 bases). V lost 4 bases to trimming and J lost 10 bases, with 14 bases between them. The CDR3 sequence is 14 residues long. Germline V CDR1 and CDR2: MNHNS, SASEGT. CDR3 DNA: TGTGCCAGCAGTGGCCAGGGCACGGTGTCACCCCTCCACTTT. This gives the protein CASSGQGTVSPLHF.

This chain connects TRBV19 to TRBJ2-5; D is unclear. The V gene's germline CDR1 is LNHDA and CDR2 SQIVND (reference sequence). The CDR3 consists of 13 residues. V lost 7 bases to trimming and J lost 7 bases, with 16 bases between them. The CDR3 reads CASTPVGSGTQYF. CDR3 nucleotides: TGTGCCAGTACCCCCGTGGGGTCTGGGACCCAGTACTTC.

V and J are TRBV11-3 and TRBJ2-1, with D unresolved. Germline-derived CDR1 and CDR2 are SGHNT and YENEEA. The CDR3 runs 15 residues. The germline V and J ends were trimmed by 3 bases and 0 bases, with 9 bases remaining between them. The CDR3 DNA is TGTGCCAGCAGCTTTGGCTCAGGCTCCTACAATGAGCAGTTCTTC. It encodes CASSFGSGSYNEQFF.